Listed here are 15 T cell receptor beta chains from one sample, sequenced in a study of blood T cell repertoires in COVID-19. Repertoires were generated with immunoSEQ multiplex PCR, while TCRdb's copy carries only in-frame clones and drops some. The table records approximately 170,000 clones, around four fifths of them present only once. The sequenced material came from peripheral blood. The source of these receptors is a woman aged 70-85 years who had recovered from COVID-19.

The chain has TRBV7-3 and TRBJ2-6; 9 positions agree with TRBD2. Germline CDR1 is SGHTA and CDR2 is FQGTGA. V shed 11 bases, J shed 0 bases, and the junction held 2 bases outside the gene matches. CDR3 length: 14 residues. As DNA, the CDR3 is TGTGCCGCGGGGGGGTCCTCTGGGGCCAACGTCCTGACTTTC. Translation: CAAGGSSGANVLTF. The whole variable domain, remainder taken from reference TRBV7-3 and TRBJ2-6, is GAGVSQTPSNKVTEKGKYVELRCDPISGHTALYWYRQSLGQGPEFLIYFQGTGAADDSGLPNDRFFAVRPEGSVSTLKIQRTERGDSAVYLCAAGGSSGANVLTFGAGSRLTVL.

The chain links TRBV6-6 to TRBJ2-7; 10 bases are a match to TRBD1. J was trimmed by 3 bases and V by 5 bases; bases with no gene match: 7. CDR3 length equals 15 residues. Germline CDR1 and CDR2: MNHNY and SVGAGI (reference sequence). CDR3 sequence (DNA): TGTGCCAGCAGTAGACCGGGACAGGGGCTCTACGAGCAGTACTTC. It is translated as CASSRPGQGLYEQYF.

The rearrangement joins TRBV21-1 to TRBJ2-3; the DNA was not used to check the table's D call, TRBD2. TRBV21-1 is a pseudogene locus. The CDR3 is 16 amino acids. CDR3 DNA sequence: TGTGCCAGCAGCAAAAGGGTCAGGGAGGGCACAGATACGCAGTATTTT. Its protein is CASSKRVREGTDTQYF.

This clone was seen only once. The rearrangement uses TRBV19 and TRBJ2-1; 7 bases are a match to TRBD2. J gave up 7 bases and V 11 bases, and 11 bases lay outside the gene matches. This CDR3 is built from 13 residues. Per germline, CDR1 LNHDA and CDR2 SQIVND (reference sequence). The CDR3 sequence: CASGLLLGNEQFF. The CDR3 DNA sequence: TGTGCCTCGGGACTACTCCTTGGGAATGAGCAGTTCTTC.

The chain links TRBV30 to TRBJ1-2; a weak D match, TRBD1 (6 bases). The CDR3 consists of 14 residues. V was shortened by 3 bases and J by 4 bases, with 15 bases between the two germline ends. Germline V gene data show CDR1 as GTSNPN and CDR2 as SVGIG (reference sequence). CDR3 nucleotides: TGTGCCTGGAGGGGGCAGGGGTCTACCTATGGCTACACCTTC. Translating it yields CAWRGQGSTYGYTF.

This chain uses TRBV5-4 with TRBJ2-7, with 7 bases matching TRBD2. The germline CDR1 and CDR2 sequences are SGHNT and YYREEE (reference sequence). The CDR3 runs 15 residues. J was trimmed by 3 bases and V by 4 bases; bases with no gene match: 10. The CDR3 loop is CASSQRWGEGYEQYF. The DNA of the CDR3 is TGTGCCAGCAGCCAAAGGTGGGGGGAGGGCTACGAGCAGTACTTC.

The CDR3 nucleotides read TGTGCCAGCCAACGTGAGGGAGAGACCCAGTACTTC. Translated, it gives CASQREGETQYF. The genes are TRBV18 and TRBJ2-5, with D perhaps TRBD2 (5 bases). The CDR3 contains 12 residues. Trimming cost V 8 bases and J 4 bases, with 11 bases left between them. Germline lookup yields CDR1 KGHSH and CDR2 LQKENI.

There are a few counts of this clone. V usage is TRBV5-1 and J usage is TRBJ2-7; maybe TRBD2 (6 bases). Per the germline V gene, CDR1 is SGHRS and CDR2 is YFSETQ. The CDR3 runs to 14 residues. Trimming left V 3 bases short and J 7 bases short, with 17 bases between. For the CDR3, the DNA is TGCGCCAGCAGCTCCGAGGGGCCCCGGGGGGAGCAGTACTTC. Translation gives CASSSEGPRGEQYF.

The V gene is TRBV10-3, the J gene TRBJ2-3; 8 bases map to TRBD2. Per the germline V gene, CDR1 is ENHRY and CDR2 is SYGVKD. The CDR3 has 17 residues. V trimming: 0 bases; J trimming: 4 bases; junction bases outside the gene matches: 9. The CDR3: CAISESGSGNGPDTQYF. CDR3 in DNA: TGTGCCATCAGTGAGTCTGGTAGCGGGAACGGCCCAGATACGCAGTATTTT.

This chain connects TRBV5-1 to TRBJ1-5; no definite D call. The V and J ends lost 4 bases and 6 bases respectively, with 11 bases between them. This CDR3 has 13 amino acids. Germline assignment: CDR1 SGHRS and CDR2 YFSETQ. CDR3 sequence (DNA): TGCGCCAGCAGCGGGAGTGTGGGTCAGCCCCAGCATTTT. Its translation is CASSGSVGQPQHF.

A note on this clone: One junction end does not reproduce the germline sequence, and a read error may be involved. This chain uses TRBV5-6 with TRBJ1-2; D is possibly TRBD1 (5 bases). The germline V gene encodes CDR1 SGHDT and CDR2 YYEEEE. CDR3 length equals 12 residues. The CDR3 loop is CASSARVLPPHF. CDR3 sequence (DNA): TGTGCCAGCAGCGCCAGGGTCCTACCGCCCCACTTC.

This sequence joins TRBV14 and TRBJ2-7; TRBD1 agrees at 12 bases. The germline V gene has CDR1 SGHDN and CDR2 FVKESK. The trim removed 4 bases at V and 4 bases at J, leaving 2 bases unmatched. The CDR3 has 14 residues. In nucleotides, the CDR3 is TGTGCCAGCAGCCGGGACAGGGGGCGATACGAGCAGTACTTC. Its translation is CASSRDRGRYEQYF.

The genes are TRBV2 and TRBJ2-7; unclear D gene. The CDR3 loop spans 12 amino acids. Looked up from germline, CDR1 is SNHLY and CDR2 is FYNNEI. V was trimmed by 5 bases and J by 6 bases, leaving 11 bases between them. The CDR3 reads CASSSPGREQYF. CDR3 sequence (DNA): TGTGCCAGCAGTTCCCCGGGTCGCGAGCAGTACTTC.

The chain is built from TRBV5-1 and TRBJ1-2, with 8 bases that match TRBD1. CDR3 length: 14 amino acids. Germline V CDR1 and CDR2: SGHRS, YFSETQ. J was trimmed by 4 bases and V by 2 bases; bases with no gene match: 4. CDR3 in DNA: TGCGCCAGCAGCTTACAGGGGGGCGGCTATGGCTACACCTTC. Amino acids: CASSLQGGGYGYTF. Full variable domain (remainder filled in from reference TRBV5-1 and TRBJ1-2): KAGVTQTPRYLIKTRGQQVTLSCSPISGHRSVSWYQQTPGQGLQFLFEYFSETQRNKGNFPGRFSGRQFSNSRSEMNVSTLELGDSALYLCASSLQGGGYGYTFGSGTRLTVV.

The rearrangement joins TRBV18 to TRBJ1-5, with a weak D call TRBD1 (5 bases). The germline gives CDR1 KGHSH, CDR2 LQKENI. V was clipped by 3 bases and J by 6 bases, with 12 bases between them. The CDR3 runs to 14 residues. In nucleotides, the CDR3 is TGTGCCAGCTCACCCGGTGGAGGGGCTCAGCCCCAGCATTTT. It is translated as CASSPGGGAQPQHF. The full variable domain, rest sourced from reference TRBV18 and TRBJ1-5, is NAGVMQNPRHLVRRRGQEARLRCSPMKGHSHVYWYRQLPEEGLKFMVYLQKENIIDESGMPKERFSAEFPKEGPSILRIQQVVRGDSAAYFCASSPGGGAQPQHFGDGTRLSIL.